This T cell receptor beta chain was captured by sequencing in a study of blood T cells in healthy people across ages. It was with a sample-barcoded 5' primer and a J-beta primer mix that a second PCR of about 6 to 11 cycles was run. MiXCR was run by TCRdb on the 5' RACE reads, yielding one entry per CDR3 protein. The sample yields approximately 940,000 distinct CDR3 sequences, under 50% seen once. Sequencing used blood. The TCR comes from a man aged 25 to 40 in good health.

The CDR3 DNA sequence: TGTGCCAGCTGGGACCGAGTCTCCTACGAGCAGTACTTC. Translated: CASWDRVSYEQYF. This chain uses TRBV28 with TRBJ2-7; tentatively, D is TRBD1 or TRBD2 (5 bases each). V was pared by 8 bases and J by 0 bases, with 11 bases between. The CDR3 length is 13 residues. Germline CDR1 is MDHEN and CDR2 is SYDVKM.